A single sample gave rise to the 14 T cell receptor beta chains below, sequenced in a study of cytomegalovirus exposure and HLA in healthy donors. The primer mix had 60 Vbeta and 13 Jbeta primers. Profiling relied on immunoSEQ multiplex PCR, and the TCRdb table lists in-frame clones only, not all of them. The sample has approximately 120,000 clones, over 60% seen once. The sample taken for sequencing was PBMCs. The receptors were sampled from a middle-aged woman in good health and CMV-seropositive.

This sequence joins TRBV15 and TRBJ1-5; tentatively, D is TRBD1 (5 bases). Germline V CDR1 and CDR2: LNHNV, YYDKDF (reference sequence). The CDR3 has 15 residues. The V end lost 5 bases, the J end lost 0 bases, and 11 bases lay between the germline ends. The CDR3 region is CATSPQTDSNQPQHF. CDR3 coding DNA: TGTGCCACCAGCCCTCAGACAGATAGCAATCAGCCCCAGCATTTT.

The V gene is TRBV29-1, the J gene TRBJ2-1; 7 bases are shared with TRBD1. Germline loops: CDR1 SQVTM, CDR2 ANQGSEA. The CDR3 spans 17 residues. Trimming removed 0 bases from V and 3 bases from J; junction bases left unmatched: 11. Here the CDR3 reads CSVEDPPGTVNYNEQFF. The CDR3 DNA reads as TGCAGCGTTGAAGATCCCCCCGGGACAGTAAACTACAATGAGCAGTTCTTC.

This clone was found a few times. This chain uses TRBV5-5 with TRBJ2-5; tentative D call: TRBD2 (5 bases). The CDR3 contains 15 residues. V lost 2 bases and J lost 1, with 12 bases in between. Germline CDR1 and CDR2: SGHKS and YYEKEE (reference sequence). The CDR3 spells CASSFTAAPQETQYF. Here the CDR3 DNA reads TGTGCCAGCAGCTTCACAGCGGCCCCCCAAGAGACCCAGTACTTC.

The V and J genes are TRBV6-1 and TRBJ1-2, with 8 bases aligning to TRBD1. V gave up 4 bases and J gave up 4 bases; unmatched junction bases: 5. This CDR3 comprises 14 residues. From germline, CDR1 is MNHNS and CDR2 SASEGT. The CDR3 DNA is TGTGCCAGCAGTGGTAACGACAGGGGCTATGGCTACACCTTC. Encoded protein: CASSGNDRGYGYTF.

This clone has just a few counts. The chain has TRBV4-1 and TRBJ2-3; 8 bases are a match to TRBD2. Germline V gene sequence: CDR1 MGHRA, CDR2 YSYEKL. The CDR3 covers 19 residues. With V trimmed by 1 base and J by 0 bases, 12 bases remained unmatched. The CDR3 coding sequence is TGCGCCAGCAGCCAAGGTCCCCTCCGGGGGGGGGACAGCACAGATACGCAGTATTTT. It specifies CASSQGPLRGGDSTDTQYF.

V is TRBV5-6 and J is TRBJ1-5, with D possibly matching TRBD1 (6 bases). This CDR3 contains 14 residues. V lost 5 bases and J lost 5, with 14 bases in between. Germline V gene sequence: CDR1 SGHDT, CDR2 YYEEEE. CDR3 residues: CASSSAPGDQPQHF. The CDR3 region has the DNA TGTGCCAGCAGTTCCGCTCCAGGGGATCAGCCCCAGCATTTT.

The chain employs TRBV5-1 and TRBJ1-1, with TRBD1 as a possible D gene (6 bases). The germline gives CDR1 SGHRS, CDR2 YFSETQ. There are 14 residues in the CDR3. V gave up 2 bases and J gave up 2 bases, with 10 bases separating them. CDR3 sequence reads: CASSLVGGNTEAFF. The CDR3, as DNA: TGCGCCAGCAGCTTAGTAGGGGGAAACACTGAAGCTTTCTTT.

The rearrangement uses TRBV11-2 and TRBJ2-3; TRBD2 might be the D (6 bases). V lost 4 bases, J lost 2 bases, and 22 bases lay in between. The CDR3 loop spans 18 amino acids. Per germline, CDR1 SGHAT and CDR2 FQNNGV. For the CDR3, the DNA is TGTGCCAGCAGCTCGAGGGCTAGCGACCTACTTTTCACAGATACGCAGTATTTT. It is translated as CASSSRASDLLFTDTQYF.

This chain links TRBV28 with TRBJ1-2; perhaps TRBD1 as D (5 bases). The CDR3 contains 12 residues. V gave up 7 bases and J gave up 5 bases, with 11 bases separating them. The germline CDR1 and CDR2 sequences are MDHEN and SYDVKM. The CDR3 here is CASTGFAYGYTF. The CDR3 DNA reads TGTGCCAGCACAGGGTTTGCTTATGGCTACACCTTC.

The chain uses TRBV5-1 and TRBJ2-1; 14 bases fit TRBD2. This CDR3 has 18 residues. V lost 2 bases to trimming and J lost 1 base; unmatched junction nucleotides: 5. Germline CDR1 reads SGHRS; CDR2 reads YFSETQ. The CDR3 reads CASSFGTSGSKSYNEQFF. CDR3 sequence (DNA): TGCGCCAGCAGCTTTGGGACTAGCGGGAGTAAATCCTACAATGAGCAGTTCTTC.

V and J are TRBV6-6 and TRBJ2-3; 9 nucleotides match TRBD1. CDR1 and CDR2 from the germline V gene are MNHNY and SVGAGI (reference sequence). CDR3 length: 14 residues. V dropped 7 bases and J dropped 6; count of bases not matched to a gene: 8. The CDR3 DNA sequence: TGTGCCAGCATCACGGGACAGGGTAGGGATACGCAGTATTTT. It encodes CASITGQGRDTQYF.

This chain uses TRBV7-9 with TRBJ2-7; 9 bases match TRBD1. Germline lookup yields CDR1 SEHNR and CDR2 FQNEAQ (reference sequence). The J segment lost 9 bases and the V segment lost 3 bases, leaving 15 bases of the junction unmatched. The CDR3 length is 16 residues. CDR3 bases: TGTGCCAGCAGCTTGGGGGGGACAGGGAGAAAGGCCGGGCAGTACTTC. It yields the protein CASSLGGTGRKAGQYF.

The genes are TRBV27 and TRBJ2-7; D gene uncertain. V was cut by 3 bases and J by 3 bases, with 6 bases left in between. This CDR3 is built from 12 residues. CDR1 MNHEY and CDR2 SMNVEV come from the germline V gene (reference sequence). Here the CDR3 DNA reads TGTGCCAGCAGTTTTCGAGGCTACGAGCAGTACTTC. Translating gives CASSFRGYEQYF.

Here the CDR3 DNA reads TGTGCCAGCTCACCACGAGGAGCGGGTGACGCTTCCTCTGGGGCCAACGTCCTGACTTTC. Translated, it gives CASSPRGAGDASSGANVLTF. This chain joins TRBV18 and TRBJ2-6; D may be TRBD2 (6 bases). Trimming stripped 1 base from V and 0 bases from J, with 19 bases between. The germline V gene encodes CDR1 KGHSH and CDR2 LQKENI. The CDR3 is 20 amino acids.